This passage covers 7 T cell receptor beta chains from one sample sequenced in a study of cytomegalovirus exposure and HLA in healthy donors. The PCR employed 60 Vbeta primers together with 13 Jbeta primers. Using immunoSEQ multiplex PCR, the repertoire was profiled, and TCRdb retains in-frame clones only, with some absent. The sample has 90,000 or so clones; over 75% are singletons. The sequencing input was PBMCs. The origin of the receptors is a man in his fifties in good health and CMV-seronegative.

The genes are TRBV28 and TRBJ2-3; 7 bases are shared with TRBD2. V lost 4 bases, J lost 8 bases, and 6 bases stayed unmatched. Per the germline V gene, CDR1 is MDHEN and CDR2 is SYDVKM. The length of the CDR3 is 13 residues. The CDR3 reads CASSSLPSGTQYF. The CDR3 DNA is TGTGCCAGCAGTTCCCTACCTAGCGGTACGCAGTATTTT.

This chain connects TRBV10-3 to TRBJ2-3; tentatively, D is TRBD1 (6 bases). V was shortened by 3 bases and J by 4 bases, with 11 bases between the two germline ends. The germline gives CDR1 ENHRY, CDR2 SYGVKD. CDR3 length: 14 amino acids. The CDR3 reads CAISEQGIADTQYF. The CDR3 DNA reads as TGTGCCATCAGTGAACAGGGTATAGCAGATACGCAGTATTTT.

The V call is TRBV5-6, the J call TRBJ2-2; 8 bases align to TRBD2. The CDR3 loop spans 14 amino acids. The V gene end was trimmed by 5 bases and the J gene end by 4 bases; junction bases not matched to a gene: 4. CDR1 is SGHDT, CDR2 YYEEEE, per germline. CDR3 amino acids: CASRPGLGTGELFF. The CDR3 coding sequence is TGTGCCAGCAGACCGGGACTAGGCACCGGGGAGCTGTTTTTT.

This clone was detected a few times. The chain employs TRBV29-1 and TRBJ2-1, with 9 bases matching TRBD1. The ends lost 6 bases at V and 7 bases at J; junction bases unmatched: 13. Per germline, CDR1 SQVTM and CDR2 ANQGSEA. CDR3 length: 15 amino acids. CDR3 coding DNA: TGCAGCGTATTAAGACAGGGGGGTCCTGTGAATGAGCAGTTCTTC. Amino acids: CSVLRQGGPVNEQFF.

The table lists this clone with a few counts. The chain joins TRBV9 to TRBJ2-1; TRBD2 agrees at 11 bases. The CDR3 has 14 amino acids. With V trimmed by 2 bases and J by 9 bases, 4 bases remained unmatched. CDR1 SGDLS and CDR2 YYNGEE come from the germline V gene. CDR3 amino acids: CASSVEGTSGEQFF. As DNA, the CDR3 is TGTGCCAGCAGCGTGGAGGGGACTAGCGGTGAGCAGTTCTTC.

The chain employs TRBV9 and TRBJ1-2; 8 bases map to TRBD1. Per the germline V gene, CDR1 is SGDLS and CDR2 is YYNGEE. Germline trimming cut 0 bases from V and 8 bases from J; bases unmatched to any gene: 9. The CDR3 is 15 amino acids. CDR3 sequence reads: CASSVGGGQGNGYTF. CDR3 coding DNA: TGTGCCAGCAGCGTAGGGGGAGGACAGGGCAACGGCTACACCTTC.

The chain employs TRBV9 and TRBJ2-5; 10 bases are shared with TRBD1. Germline V gene data show CDR1 as SGDLS and CDR2 as YYNGEE. The CDR3 contains 15 residues. The V and J ends lost 4 bases and 9 bases, in that order; junction bases with no gene match: 12. Here the CDR3 reads CASSPLNTGQGAQYF. CDR3 bases: TGTGCCAGCAGCCCGCTGAACACCGGACAGGGGGCCCAGTACTTC.